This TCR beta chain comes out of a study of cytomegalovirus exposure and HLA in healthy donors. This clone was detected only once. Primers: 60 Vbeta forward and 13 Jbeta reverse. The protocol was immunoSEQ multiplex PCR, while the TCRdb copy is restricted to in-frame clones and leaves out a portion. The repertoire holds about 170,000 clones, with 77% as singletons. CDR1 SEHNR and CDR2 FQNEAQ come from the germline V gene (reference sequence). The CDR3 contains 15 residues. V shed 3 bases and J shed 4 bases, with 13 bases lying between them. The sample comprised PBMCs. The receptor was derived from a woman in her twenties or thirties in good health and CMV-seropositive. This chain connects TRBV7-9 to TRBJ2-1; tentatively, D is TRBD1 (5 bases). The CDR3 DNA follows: TGTGCCAGCAGCTTCGAAGGGGTTTGGTACAATGAGCAGTTCTTC. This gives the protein CASSFEGVWYNEQFF.